Sequencing of this T cell receptor (beta chain) was carried out in a study of cytomegalovirus exposure and HLA in healthy donors. In the study overall: The 120 validation repertoires, a later analysis reported, used the same platform as the 666 repertoires from the first cohort. Study-level points and caveats: Altogether, 164 TCR beta chains were recorded as cytomegalovirus-associated. Most sequenced TCRs were rare (though some public TCRs occurred in many donors).

The protocol was immunoSEQ multiplex PCR, while the TCRdb copy is restricted to in-frame clones and leaves out a portion. The sample shows 200,000 to 250,000 clones, 70% to 90% of them seen only once. CDR3 size: 15 residues. The germline gives CDR1 SGHRS, CDR2 YFSETQ. V lost 4 bases and J lost 4; bases outside the gene matches: 8. The donors were in the 120-subject validation cohort; that cohort was separate from the roughly 730-subject first cohort. A remark on this clone: Its specificity is not known.

Specimen: PBMCs. The chain links TRBV5-1 to TRBJ2-7; 10 nucleotides match TRBD1. The sequence derives from a young woman in good health and CMV-seronegative. CDR3 in DNA: TGCGCCAGCAGCGACCGGGACAGGGGCCGGTACGAGCAGTACTTC. This sequence encodes CASSDRDRGRYEQYF.